The sequence of this T cell receptor (beta chain) was determined in a study of tumor and adjacent non-tumor tissue in lung cancer. Looking at the study overall: Samples averaged about 4.3 million productive TCRbeta reads each.

A modified ARM-PCR protocol with three rounds of nested PCR amplified TCRbeta. TCRdb recomputed calls from the multiplex PCR reads with MiXCR, one row per CDR3 protein. Here the sample spans about 110,000 distinct CDR3 sequences, approximately 82% being singletons. As regards this clonotype: The antigen is unknown. The junction does not match germline at one end; this may be a read error.

Study-level findings and limits: Significantly higher TCR diversity was found in tumor than normal lung.

The V gene's germline CDR1 is LNHNV and CDR2 YYDKDF (reference sequence). CDR3 length: 15 amino acids. No cell sorting was done before RNA was extracted from the tissue. Donors were chemotherapy-naive, newly diagnosed lung cancer surgical patients in China, August–late 2014. The sequenced sample consisted of lung tumor tissue. The chain carries TRBV15 and TRBJ2-7; a possible D gene is TRBD2 (6 bases). The clonotype originates from an older woman with non-small cell lung cancer. CDR3 loop: CVTSREGLPSYEQYF. In DNA form, the CDR3 reads TGTGTCACCAGCAGAGAAGGACTACCTTCCTACGAGCAGTACTTC.